The clone carrying this T cell receptor (beta chain) was seen just once. Antigen: not known. A far larger clone is one base from this, pointing to a likely read error. Arm-PCR of CDR3 regions and iRepertoire HTBI primers were the basis on which TCR beta libraries were built. TCRdb re-called the multiplex PCR reads with MiXCR, one entry per CDR3 protein. The sample contains 400,000 to 650,000 distinct CDR3 sequences, 15% to 20% of which appear only once. Time point defined: newly diagnosed GD, antithyroid drugs for less than 3 months. Generation of the TCR library employed RNA extracted from PBMCs. The authors drew patients from an endocrinology department in Xi'an, China. The data derive from a study of regulatory T cells in long-lasting Graves disease. V shed 8 bases and J shed 5 bases, with 22 bases lying between them. The CDR3 totals 16 residues. Overall study findings and caveats: Comparison showed that persistent patients shared more public clonotypes (about 3,000) than new patients (966).

This sample also belongs to another study, concerning T cells in Graves' hyperthyroidism and ophthalmopathy.

The sequence came from a woman aged 40 to 65 with Graves disease. The sample in question was peripheral blood mononuclear cells (PBMCs), obtained at new diagnosis, from a patient treated with antithyroid drugs. V usage is TRBV12-3 or TRBV12-4 and J usage is TRBJ2-1; D possibly matches TRBD1 or TRBD2 (5 bases each). The CDR3 DNA is TGTGCCAGCGGTGAGGGGCTCGACAGTCTTAACAATGAGCAGTTCTTC. Its protein product is CASGEGLDSLNNEQFF.